What follows are 5 T cell receptor beta chains derived from one specimen sequenced in a study of blood T cell repertoires in COVID-19 (dated by TCRdb to 2020 to 2022). Library method: the immunoSEQ multiplex PCR assay. TCRdb limited this immuneACCESS table to in-frame rearrangements with V and J called. A share of clones is missing; checked studies link under half to unresolved V genes, and the rest is unexplained. Here the sample has about 58,000 clones; around 85% occur a single time. Roughly 8% of the sample lies in the top ten. Source material: peripheral blood. The origin of the receptors is a woman between 65 and 79 years old with active COVID-19.

The V and J genes are TRBV30 and TRBJ2-7; D possibly corresponds to TRBD1 (6 bases). Germline V CDR1 and CDR2: GTSNPN, SVGIG (reference sequence). V lost 2 bases, J lost 4 bases, and 15 bases lay in between. The CDR3 runs 14 residues. The CDR3 loop reads CAWSIETGVYEQYF. CDR3 in DNA: TGTGCCTGGAGTATTGAGACAGGCGTTTACGAGCAGTACTTC.

The J gene is TRBJ2-7, the V gene TRBV28, with a tentative D call TRBD2 (5 bases). CDR1 is MDHEN, CDR2 SYDVKM, per germline. This CDR3 has 13 residues. Trimming took off 6 bases at V and 3 bases at J, with 12 bases between the two ends. CDR3 in DNA: TGTGCCAGCAGCGGGGAATTGGGCTACGAGCAGTACTTC. It codes for CASSGELGYEQYF.

The chain couples TRBV5-1 to TRBJ2-3; a weak D match, TRBD2 (6 bases). V dropped 4 bases and J dropped 3 bases, with 12 bases sitting between them. The germline V gene encodes CDR1 SGHRS and CDR2 YFSETQ. The CDR3 has 14 residues. The CDR3 DNA reads TGCGCCAGCAGCCGCGATGGGGGGACAGATACGCAGTATTTT. Translation: CASSRDGGTDTQYF. Filled out from reference TRBV5-1 and TRBJ2-3, the complete variable domain reads KAGVTQTPRYLIKTRGQQVTLSCSPISGHRSVSWYQQTPGQGLQFLFEYFSETQRNKGNFPGRFSGRQFSNSRSEMNVSTLELGDSALYLCASSRDGGTDTQYFGPGTRLTVL.

The chain joins TRBV6-4 to TRBJ2-2; D is perhaps TRBD1 (5 bases). CDR1 MRHNA and CDR2 SNTAGT come from the germline V gene. This CDR3 region has 14 residues. The V and J ends lost 5 bases and 6 bases respectively, with 13 bases between them. The DNA of the CDR3 is TGTGCCAGCAGTCCCCTTGGGGCGGCCGGGGAGCTGTTTTTT. Residues: CASSPLGAAGELFF.

V gene TRBV5-1 combines with J gene TRBJ1-5, with 9 bases that match TRBD1. The CDR3 extends over 14 amino acids. Looked up from germline, CDR1 is SGHRS and CDR2 is YFSETQ. Trimming took 4 bases from V and 4 from J; bases not matched to a gene: 3. The DNA for the CDR3 is TGCGCCAGCAGCCTGACAGGGGGTAATCAGCCCCAGCATTTT. Translating gives CASSLTGGNQPQHF.